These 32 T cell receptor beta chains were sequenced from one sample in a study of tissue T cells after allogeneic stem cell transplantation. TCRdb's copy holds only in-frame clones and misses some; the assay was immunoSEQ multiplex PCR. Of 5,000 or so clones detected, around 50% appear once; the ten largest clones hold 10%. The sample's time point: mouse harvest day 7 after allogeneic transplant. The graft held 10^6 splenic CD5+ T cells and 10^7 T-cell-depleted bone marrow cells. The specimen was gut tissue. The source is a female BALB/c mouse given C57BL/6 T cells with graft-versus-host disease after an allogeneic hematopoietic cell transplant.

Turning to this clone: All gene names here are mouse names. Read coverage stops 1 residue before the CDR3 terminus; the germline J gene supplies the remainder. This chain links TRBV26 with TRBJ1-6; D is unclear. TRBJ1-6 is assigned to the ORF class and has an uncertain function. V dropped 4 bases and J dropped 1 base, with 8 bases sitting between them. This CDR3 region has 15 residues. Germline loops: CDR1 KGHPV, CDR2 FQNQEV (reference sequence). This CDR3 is CASSPVRSYNSPLYF. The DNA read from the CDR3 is TGTGCCAGCAGTCCCGTCAGGTCCTATAATTCGCCCCTCTAC.

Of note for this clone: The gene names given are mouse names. The CDR3 loop is CASSGQDTQYF. CDR3 DNA, as far as it was read: TGTGCCAGCAGTGGCCAAGACACCCAGTAC. V gene TRBV13-1 combines with J gene TRBJ2-5, with D unresolved. From the germline J gene comes the end of the CDR3, since the read stops 1 residue before it. The CDR3 loop spans 11 amino acids. Germline-derived CDR1 and CDR2 are NSHNY and SYGAGN. V lost 3 bases and J lost 2, with 1 base in between.

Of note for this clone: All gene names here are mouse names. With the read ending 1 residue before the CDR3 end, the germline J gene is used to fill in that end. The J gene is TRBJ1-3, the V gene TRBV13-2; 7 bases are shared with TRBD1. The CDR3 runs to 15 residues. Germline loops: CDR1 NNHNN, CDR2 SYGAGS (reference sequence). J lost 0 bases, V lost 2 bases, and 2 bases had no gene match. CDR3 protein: CASGERDSSGNTLYF. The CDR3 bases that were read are TGTGCCAGCGGTGAGAGGGACAGTTCTGGAAATACGCTCTAT.

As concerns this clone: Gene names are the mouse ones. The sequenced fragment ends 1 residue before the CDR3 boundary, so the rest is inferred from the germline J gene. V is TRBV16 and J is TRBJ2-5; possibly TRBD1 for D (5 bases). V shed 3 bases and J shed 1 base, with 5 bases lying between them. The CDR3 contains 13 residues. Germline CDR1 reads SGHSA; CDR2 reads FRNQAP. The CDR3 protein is CASSLTDQDTQYF. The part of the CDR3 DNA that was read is TGTGCAAGCAGCTTGACAGACCAAGACACCCAGTAC.

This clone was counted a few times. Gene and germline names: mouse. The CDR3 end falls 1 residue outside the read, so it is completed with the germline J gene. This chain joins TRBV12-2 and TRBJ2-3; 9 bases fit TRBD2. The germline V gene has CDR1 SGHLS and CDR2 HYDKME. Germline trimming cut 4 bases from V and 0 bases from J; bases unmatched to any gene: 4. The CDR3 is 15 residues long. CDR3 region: CASSHDWGSAETLYF. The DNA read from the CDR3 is TGTGCCAGCTCGCACGACTGGGGGAGTGCAGAAACGCTGTAT.

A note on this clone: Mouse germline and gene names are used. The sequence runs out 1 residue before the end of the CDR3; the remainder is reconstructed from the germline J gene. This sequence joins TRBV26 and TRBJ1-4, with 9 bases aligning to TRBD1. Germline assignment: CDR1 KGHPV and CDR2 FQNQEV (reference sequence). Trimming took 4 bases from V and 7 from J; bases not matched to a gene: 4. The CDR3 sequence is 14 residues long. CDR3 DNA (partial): TGTGCCAGCAGTCCGGGACAGGGTGGCGAAAGATTATTT. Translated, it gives CASSPGQGGERLF. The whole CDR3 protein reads CASSPGQGGERLFF.

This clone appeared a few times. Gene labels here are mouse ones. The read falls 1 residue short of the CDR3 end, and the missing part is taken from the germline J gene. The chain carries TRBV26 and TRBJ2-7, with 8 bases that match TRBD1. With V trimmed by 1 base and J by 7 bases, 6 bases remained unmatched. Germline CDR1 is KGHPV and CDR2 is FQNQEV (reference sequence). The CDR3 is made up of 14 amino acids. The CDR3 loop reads CASSLWQGAKEQYF. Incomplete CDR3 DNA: TGTGCCAGCAGTCTGTGGCAGGGGGCGAAGGAACAGTAC.

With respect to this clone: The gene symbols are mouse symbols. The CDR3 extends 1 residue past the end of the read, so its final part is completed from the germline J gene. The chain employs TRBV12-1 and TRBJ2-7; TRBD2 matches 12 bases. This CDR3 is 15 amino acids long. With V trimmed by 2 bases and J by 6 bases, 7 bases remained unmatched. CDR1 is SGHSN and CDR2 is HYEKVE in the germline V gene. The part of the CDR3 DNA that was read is TGTGCCAGCTCTCGTGGGCCGGGACTGGGGGGTGAACAGTAC. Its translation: CASSRGPGLGGEQY. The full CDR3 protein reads CASSRGPGLGGEQYF.

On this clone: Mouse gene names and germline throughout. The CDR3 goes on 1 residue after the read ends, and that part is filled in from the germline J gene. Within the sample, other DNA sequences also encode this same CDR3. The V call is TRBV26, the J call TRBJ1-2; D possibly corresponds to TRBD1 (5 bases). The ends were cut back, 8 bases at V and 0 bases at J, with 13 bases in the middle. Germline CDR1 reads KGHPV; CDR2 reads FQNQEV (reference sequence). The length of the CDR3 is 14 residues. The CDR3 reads CASSRQGANSDYTF. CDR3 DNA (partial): TGTGCCAGCTCCCGCCAGGGAGCAAACTCCGACTACACC.

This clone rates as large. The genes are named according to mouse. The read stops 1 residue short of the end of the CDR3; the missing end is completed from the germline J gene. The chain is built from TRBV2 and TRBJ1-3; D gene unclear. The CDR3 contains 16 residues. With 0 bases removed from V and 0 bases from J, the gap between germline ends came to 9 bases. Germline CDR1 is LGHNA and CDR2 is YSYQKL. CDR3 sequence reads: CASSQDEWDSGNTLYF. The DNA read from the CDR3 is TGTGCCAGCAGCCAAGATGAGTGGGATTCTGGAAATACGCTCTAT.

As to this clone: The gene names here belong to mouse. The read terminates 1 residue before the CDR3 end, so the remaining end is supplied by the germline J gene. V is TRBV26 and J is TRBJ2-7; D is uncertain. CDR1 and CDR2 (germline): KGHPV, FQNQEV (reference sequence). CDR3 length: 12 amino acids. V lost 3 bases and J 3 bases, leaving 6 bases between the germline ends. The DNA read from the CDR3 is TGTGCCAGCAGTCTCACAGTCTATGAACAGTAC. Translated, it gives CASSLTVYEQY. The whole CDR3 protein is CASSLTVYEQYF.

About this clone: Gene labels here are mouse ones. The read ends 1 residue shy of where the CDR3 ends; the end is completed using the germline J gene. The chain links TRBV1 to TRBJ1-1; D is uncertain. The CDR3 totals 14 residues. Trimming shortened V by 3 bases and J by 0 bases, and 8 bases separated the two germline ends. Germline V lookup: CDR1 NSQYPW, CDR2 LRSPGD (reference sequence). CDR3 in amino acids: CTCSAQNANTEVFF. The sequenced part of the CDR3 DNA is TGCACCTGCAGTGCTCAGAATGCAAACACAGAAGTCTTC.

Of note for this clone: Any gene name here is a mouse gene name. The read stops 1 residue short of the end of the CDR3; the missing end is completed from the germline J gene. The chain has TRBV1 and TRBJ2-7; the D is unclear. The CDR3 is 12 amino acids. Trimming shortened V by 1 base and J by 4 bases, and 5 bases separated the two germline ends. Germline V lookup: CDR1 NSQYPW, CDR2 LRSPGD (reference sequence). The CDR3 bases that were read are TGCACCTGCAGTGCAGGCAGATATGAACAGTAC. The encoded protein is CTCSAGRYEQY. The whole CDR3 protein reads CTCSAGRYEQYF. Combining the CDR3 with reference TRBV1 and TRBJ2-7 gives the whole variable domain VTLLEQNPRWRLVPRGQAVNLRCILKNSQYPWMSWYQQDLQKQLQWLFTLRSPGDKEVKSLPGADYLATRVTDTELRLQVANMSQGRTLYCTCSAGRYEQYFGPGTRLTVL.

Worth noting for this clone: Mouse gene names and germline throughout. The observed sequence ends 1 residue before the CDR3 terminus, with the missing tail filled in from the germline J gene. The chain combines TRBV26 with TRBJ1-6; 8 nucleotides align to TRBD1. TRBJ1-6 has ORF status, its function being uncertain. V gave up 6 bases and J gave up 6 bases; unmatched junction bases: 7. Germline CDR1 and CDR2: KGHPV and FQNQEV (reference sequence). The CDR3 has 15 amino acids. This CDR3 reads CASSLTGEGNSPLYF. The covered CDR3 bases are TGTGCCAGCAGCCTGACAGGGGAGGGTAATTCGCCCCTCTAC.

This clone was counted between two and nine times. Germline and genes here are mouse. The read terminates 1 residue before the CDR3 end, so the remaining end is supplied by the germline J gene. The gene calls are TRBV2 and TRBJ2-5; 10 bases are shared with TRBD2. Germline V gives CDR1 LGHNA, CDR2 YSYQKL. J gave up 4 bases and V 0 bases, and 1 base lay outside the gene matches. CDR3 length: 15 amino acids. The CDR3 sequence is CASSQDGLGEDTQYF. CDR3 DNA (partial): TGTGCCAGCAGCCAAGACGGACTGGGGGAAGACACCCAGTAC.

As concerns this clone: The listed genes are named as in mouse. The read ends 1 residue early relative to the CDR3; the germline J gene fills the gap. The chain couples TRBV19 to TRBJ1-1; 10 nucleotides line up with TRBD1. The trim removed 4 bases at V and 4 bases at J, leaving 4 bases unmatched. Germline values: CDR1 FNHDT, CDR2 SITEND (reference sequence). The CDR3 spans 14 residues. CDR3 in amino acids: CASSQTGGLTEVFF. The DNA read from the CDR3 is TGTGCCAGCAGTCAGACAGGGGGCCTCACAGAAGTCTTC. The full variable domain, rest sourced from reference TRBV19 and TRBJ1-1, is GGIITQTPKFLIGQEGQKLTLKCQQNFNHDTMYWYRQDSGKGLRLIYYSITENDLQKGDLSEGYDASREKKSSFSLTVTSAQKNEMAVFLCASSQTGGLTEVFFGKGTRLTVV.

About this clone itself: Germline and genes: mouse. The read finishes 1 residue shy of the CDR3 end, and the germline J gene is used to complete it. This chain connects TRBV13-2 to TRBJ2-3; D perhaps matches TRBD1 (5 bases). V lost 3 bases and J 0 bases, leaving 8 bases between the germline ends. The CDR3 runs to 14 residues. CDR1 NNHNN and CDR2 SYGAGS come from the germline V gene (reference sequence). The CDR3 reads CASGARASAETLYF. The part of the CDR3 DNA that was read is TGTGCCAGCGGTGCCAGGGCTAGTGCAGAAACGCTGTAT.

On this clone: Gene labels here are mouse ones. The CDR3 loop reads CASSLRSQNTLYF. The DNA read from the CDR3 is TGTGCCAGCAGTCTCCGTAGTCAAAACACCTTGTAC. The J gene is TRBJ2-4, the V gene TRBV26, with D uncertain. The CDR3 is cut off 1 residue early in the read; its end comes from the germline J gene. This CDR3 spans 13 amino acids. Per the germline V gene, CDR1 is KGHPV and CDR2 is FQNQEV (reference sequence). V lost 3 bases to trimming and J lost 0 bases, with 4 bases between them.

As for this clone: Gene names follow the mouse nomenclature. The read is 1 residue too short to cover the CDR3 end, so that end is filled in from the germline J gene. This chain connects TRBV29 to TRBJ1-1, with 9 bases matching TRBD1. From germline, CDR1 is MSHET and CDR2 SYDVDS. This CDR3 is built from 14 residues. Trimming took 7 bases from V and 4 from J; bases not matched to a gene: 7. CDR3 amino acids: CASTRTGEATEVFF. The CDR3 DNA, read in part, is TGTGCTAGCACCAGGACAGGGGAAGCCACAGAAGTCTTC.

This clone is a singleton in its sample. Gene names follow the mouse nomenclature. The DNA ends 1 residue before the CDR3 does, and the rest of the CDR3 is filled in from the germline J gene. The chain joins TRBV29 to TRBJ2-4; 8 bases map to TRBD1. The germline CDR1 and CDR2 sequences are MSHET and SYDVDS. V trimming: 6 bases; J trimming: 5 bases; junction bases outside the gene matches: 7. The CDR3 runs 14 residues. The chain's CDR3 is CASSYRGKGNTLYF. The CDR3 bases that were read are TGTGCTAGCAGCTACAGGGGGAAAGGAAACACCTTGTAC.

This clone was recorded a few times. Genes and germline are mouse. The sequenced part of the CDR3 DNA is TGTGCCAGCGGTGTGGGACTGGACTATGCTGAGCAGTTC. This encodes CASGVGLDYAEQF. The whole CDR3 reads CASGVGLDYAEQFF. The J gene is TRBJ2-1, the V gene TRBV13-2, with TRBD2 matching over 8 bases. The read ends 1 residue early relative to the CDR3; the germline J gene fills the gap. Germline values: CDR1 NNHNN, CDR2 SYGAGS (reference sequence). With 3 bases clipped from V and 2 bases from J, the junction kept 1 base outside the gene matches. This CDR3 region has 14 residues.

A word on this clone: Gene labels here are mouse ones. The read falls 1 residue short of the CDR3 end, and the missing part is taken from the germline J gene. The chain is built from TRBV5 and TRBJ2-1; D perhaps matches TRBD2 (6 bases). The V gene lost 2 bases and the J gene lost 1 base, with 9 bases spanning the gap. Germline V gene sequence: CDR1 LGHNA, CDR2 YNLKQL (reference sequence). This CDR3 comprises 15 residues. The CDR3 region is CASSQPGVNYAEQFF. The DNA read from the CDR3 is TGTGCCAGCAGCCAACCTGGGGTGAACTATGCTGAGCAGTTC.

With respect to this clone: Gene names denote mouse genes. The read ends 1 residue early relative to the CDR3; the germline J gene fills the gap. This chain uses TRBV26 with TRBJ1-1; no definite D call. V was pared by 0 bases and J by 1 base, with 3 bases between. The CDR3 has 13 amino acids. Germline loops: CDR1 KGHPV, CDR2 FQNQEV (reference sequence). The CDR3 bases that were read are TGTGCCAGCAGTCTGTCCGGGAACACAGAAGTCTTC. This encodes CASSLSGNTEVF. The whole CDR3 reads CASSLSGNTEVFF.

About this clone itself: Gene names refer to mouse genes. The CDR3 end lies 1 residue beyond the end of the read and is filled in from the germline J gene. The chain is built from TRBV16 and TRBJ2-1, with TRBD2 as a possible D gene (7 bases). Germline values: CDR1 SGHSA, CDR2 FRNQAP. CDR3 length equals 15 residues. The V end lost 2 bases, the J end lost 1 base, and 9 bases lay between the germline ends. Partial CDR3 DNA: TGTGCAAGCAGCTTAAGGGGGGGGAACTATGCTGAGCAGTTC. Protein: CASSLRGGNYAEQF. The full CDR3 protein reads CASSLRGGNYAEQFF.

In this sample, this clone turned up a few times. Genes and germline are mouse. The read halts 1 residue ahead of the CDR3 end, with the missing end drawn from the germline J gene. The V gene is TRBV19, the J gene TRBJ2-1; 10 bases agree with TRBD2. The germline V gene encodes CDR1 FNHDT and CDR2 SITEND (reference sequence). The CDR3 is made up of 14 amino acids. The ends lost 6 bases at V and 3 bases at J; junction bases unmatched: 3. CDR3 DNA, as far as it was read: TGTGCCAGCACACTGGGGGGGACCTATGCTGAGCAGTTC. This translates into CASTLGGTYAEQF. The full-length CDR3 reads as CASTLGGTYAEQFF.

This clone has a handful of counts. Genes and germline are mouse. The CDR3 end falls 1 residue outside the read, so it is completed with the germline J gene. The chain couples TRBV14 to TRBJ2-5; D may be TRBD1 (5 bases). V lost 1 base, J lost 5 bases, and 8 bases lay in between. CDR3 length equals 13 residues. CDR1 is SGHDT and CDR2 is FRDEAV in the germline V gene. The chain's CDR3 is CASSFTGRDTQYF. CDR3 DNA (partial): TGTGCCAGCAGTTTCACAGGAAGAGACACCCAGTAC.

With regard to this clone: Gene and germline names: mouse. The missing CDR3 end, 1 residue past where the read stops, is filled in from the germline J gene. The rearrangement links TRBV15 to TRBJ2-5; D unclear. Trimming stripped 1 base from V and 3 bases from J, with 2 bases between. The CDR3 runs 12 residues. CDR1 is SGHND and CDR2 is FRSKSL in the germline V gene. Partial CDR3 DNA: TGTGCCAGCAGTTTAGTTCAAGACACCCAGTAC. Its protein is CASSLVQDTQY. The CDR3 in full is CASSLVQDTQYF.

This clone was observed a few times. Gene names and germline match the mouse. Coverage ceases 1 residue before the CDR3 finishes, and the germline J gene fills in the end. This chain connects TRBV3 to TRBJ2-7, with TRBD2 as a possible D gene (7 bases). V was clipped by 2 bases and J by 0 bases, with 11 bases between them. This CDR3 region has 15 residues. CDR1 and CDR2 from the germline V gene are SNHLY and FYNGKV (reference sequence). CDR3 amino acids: CASSLRGGSSYEQYF. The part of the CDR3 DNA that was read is TGTGCCAGCAGCTTAAGGGGGGGGAGCTCCTATGAACAGTAC.

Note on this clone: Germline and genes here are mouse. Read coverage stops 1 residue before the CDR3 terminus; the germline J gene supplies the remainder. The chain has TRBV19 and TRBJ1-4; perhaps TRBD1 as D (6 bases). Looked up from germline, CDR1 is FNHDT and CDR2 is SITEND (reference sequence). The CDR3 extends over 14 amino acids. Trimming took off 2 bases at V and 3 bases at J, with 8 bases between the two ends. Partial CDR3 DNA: TGTGCCAGCAGTATCGGGACACCCAACGAAAGATTATTT. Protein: CASSIGTPNERLF. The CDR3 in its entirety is CASSIGTPNERLFF.

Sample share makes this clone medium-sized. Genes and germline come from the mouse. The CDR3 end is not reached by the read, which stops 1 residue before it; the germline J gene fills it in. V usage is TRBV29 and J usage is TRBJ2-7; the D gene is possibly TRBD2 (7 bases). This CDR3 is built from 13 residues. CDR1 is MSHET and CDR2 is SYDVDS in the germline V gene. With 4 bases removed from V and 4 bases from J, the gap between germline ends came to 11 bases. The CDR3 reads CASSWEGGYEQYF. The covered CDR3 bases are TGTGCTAGCAGTTGGGAGGGGGGGTATGAACAGTAC.

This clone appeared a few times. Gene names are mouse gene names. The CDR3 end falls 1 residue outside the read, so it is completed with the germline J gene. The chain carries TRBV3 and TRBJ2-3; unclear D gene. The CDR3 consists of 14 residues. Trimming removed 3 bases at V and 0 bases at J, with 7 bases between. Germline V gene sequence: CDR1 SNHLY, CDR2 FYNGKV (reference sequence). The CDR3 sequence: CASSFRGSAETLYF. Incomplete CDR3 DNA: TGTGCCAGCAGCTTTCGGGGTAGTGCAGAAACGCTGTAT.

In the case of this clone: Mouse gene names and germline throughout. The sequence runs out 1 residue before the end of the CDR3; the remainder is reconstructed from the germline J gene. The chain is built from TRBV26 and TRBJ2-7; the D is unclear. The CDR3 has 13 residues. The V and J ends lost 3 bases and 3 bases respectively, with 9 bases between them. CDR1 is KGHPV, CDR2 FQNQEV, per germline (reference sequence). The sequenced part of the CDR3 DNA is TGTGCCAGCAGTCTAGCAGTCCTCTATGAACAGTAC. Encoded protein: CASSLAVLYEQY. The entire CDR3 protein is CASSLAVLYEQYF.